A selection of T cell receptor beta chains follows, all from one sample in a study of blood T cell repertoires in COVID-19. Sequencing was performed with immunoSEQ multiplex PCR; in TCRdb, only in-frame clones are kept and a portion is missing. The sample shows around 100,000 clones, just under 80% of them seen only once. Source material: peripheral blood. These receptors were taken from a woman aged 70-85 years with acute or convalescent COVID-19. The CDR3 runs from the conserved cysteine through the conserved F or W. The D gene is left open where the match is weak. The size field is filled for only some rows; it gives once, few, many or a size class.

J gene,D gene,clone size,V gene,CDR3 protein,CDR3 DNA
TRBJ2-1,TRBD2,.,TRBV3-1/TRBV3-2,CASSLPLAGGHNEQFF,TGTGCCAGCAGCCTCCCACTAGCGGGGGGGCACAATGAGCAGTTCTTC
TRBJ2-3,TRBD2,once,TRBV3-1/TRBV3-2,CASSPRSGGPTDTQYF,TGTGCCAGCAGCCCCCGCAGCGGGGGGCCCACAGATACGCAGTATTTT
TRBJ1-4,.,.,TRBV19,CASSMDSGGSEKLFF,TGTGCCAGTAGTATGGACAGCGGGGGGTCCGAAAAACTGTTTTTT
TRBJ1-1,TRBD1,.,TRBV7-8,CASSPGLQGAGEAFF,TGTGCCAGCAGCCCAGGTCTACAGGGGGCTGGTGAAGCTTTCTTT
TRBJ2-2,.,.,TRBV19,CASSVYTGELFF,TGTGCCAGTAGCGTCTACACCGGGGAGCTGTTTTTT
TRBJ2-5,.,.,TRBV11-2,CASSSDKGWQETQYF,TGTGCCAGCAGCTCTGATAAGGGGTGGCAAGAGACCCAGTACTTC
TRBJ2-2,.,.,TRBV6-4,CASRTTGWTGELFF,TGTGCCAGCAGGACAACAGGGTGGACCGGGGAGCTGTTTTTT
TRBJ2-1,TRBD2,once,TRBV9,CASSAGSSGAYNEQFF,TGTGCCAGCAGCGCCGGGTCTAGCGGGGCCTACAATGAGCAGTTCTTC
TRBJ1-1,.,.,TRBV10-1,CAFSNRAISCTEAFF,TGCGCCTTCAGTAACAGGGCAATTTCGTGCACTGAAGCTTTCTTT
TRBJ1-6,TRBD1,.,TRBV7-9,CASSRRDSDGIYNSPLHF,TGTGCCAGCAGCCGAAGGGACAGCGATGGGATTTATAATTCACCCCTCCACTTT
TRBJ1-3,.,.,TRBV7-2,CASSRYIGGGGNTIYF,TGTGCCAGCAGCAGATACATCGGGGGGGGTGGAAACACCATATATTTT
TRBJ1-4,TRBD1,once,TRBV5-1,CASRGDREDEKLFF,TGCGCCAGCAGGGGGGACAGGGAGGATGAAAAACTGTTTTTT
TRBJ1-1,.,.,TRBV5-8,CASSNGLVNTEAFF,TGTGCCAGCAGCAACGGACTGGTGAACACTGAAGCTTTCTTT
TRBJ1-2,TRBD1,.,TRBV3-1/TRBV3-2,CASSLGQGEYGYTF,TGTGCCAGCAGCTTAGGACAGGGAGAATATGGCTACACCTTC
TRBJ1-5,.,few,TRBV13,CASSAQGSQPQHF,TGTGCCAGCAGCGCCCAGGGAAGTCAGCCCCAGCATTTT
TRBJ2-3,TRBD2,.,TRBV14,CASSPLTSGDTTSTDTQYF,TGTGCCAGCAGCCCACTGACTAGCGGGGATACTACTAGCACAGATACGCAGTATTTT